In this sample, the clone carrying this T cell receptor beta chain turned up once. Its antigen is unidentified. This entry comes from a study of Ad26.COV2.S vaccination and SARS-CoV-2 variants. Study details: Donor had been placed in the Ad26.COV2.S arm of the COV1001 trial. Notes on the study in general: People who got the vaccine or the placebo had similar non-spike TCR breadth.

Treatment here: approximately 18 received Ad26.COV2.S at low or high dose, single or two shots; several received placebo; per-sample allocation not given. Day 63 following the first vaccine or placebo injection was when the samples were taken. The sample came from a Boston adult aged 18-55 years. It was Wuhan-strain SARS-CoV-2 spike that the Ad26 vaccine vector expressed. Losses at the gene ends were 10 bases for V and 4 bases for J; bases not matched to a gene: 2. The CDR3 totals 13 residues. TCRdb's copy holds only in-frame clones and misses some; the assay was immunoSEQ multiplex PCR. The sample holds around 340,000 clones, about 85% seen once.

The V and J genes are TRBV12-3 or TRBV12-4 and TRBJ1-6; 9 positions match TRBD1. This TCR came from a person aged 18-65 years who received the Ad26.COV2.S COVID-19 vaccine or a placebo. Specimen: peripheral blood, collected in a trial of Ad26.COV2.S vaccine versus placebo. The CDR3 DNA follows: TGTGCCACGACAGGGGGTTATAATTCACCCCTCCACTTT. Encoded protein: CATTGGYNSPLHF.